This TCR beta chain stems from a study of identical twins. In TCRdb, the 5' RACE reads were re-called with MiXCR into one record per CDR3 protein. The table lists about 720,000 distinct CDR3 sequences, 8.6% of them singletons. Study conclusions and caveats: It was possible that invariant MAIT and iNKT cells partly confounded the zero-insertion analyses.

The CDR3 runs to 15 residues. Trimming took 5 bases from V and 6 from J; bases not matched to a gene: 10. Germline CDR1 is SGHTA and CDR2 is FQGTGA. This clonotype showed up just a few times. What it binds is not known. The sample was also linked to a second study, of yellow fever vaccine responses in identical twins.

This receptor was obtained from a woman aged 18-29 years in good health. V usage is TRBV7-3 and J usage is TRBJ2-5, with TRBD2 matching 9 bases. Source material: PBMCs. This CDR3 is CASSPSGVLWKTQYF. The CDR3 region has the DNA TGTGCCAGCAGCCCTAGCGGGGTCTTGTGGAAGACCCAGTACTTC.